The T cell receptor beta chain described here comes from a study of blood T cell repertoires in COVID-19. Study-level background: Acute and convalescent COVID-19 specimens originated in the United States, Italy and Spain. The analysed material was cDNA or gDNA that came from T cells, B-cell-depleted T cells, or PBMCs.

In the original processing: The assay estimated nucleated cells by amplifying reference gene primers. TCRdb keeps only in-frame clones here, not all; method: immunoSEQ multiplex PCR. That table gives V, J and clone size, and the DNA gave D and trimming. The data contain roughly 200,000 clones, over 70% of them singletons. Input material: peripheral blood. The receptor was isolated from a man between 35 and 55 years old with active or convalescent COVID-19.

CDR3 loop: CAWSQLPGTEAFF. Written as DNA, the CDR3 is TGTGCCTGGAGTCAACTGCCGGGAACTGAAGCTTTCTTT. The chain links TRBV30 to TRBJ1-1; D is unclear. Germline CDR1 and CDR2: GTSNPN and SVGIG (reference sequence). This CDR3 is 13 amino acids long. Trimming removed 2 bases at V and 5 bases at J, with 12 bases between.